This T cell receptor beta chain was retrieved from a study of blood T cell repertoires in COVID-19. Overall study: Acute and convalescent COVID-19 samples came from the United States, Italy and Spain. The cDNA or gDNA used as material had been derived from T cells, B-cell-depleted T cells, or PBMCs.

Germline V gene sequence: CDR1 MNHEY, CDR2 SVGEGT. The CDR3 contains 14 residues. V lost 2 bases, J lost 4 bases, and 11 bases lay in between. This clone was seen once. As processed by the authors: Estimation of nucleated cell counts was performed using reference gene primer amplification. Clones were sequenced by immunoSEQ multiplex PCR, and TCRdb holds only the in-frame ones, with some missing. V and J calls and clone size follow that table, whereas D and trimming were derived from the DNA. This table holds around 87,000 clones, 90% found once. The source material was peripheral blood. This chain joins TRBV6-2 or TRBV6-3 and TRBJ1-2, with D possibly being TRBD1 (6 bases). The TCR sequence derives from a human donor with active COVID-19. The donor label of this sample is uncertain. The CDR3, as DNA: TGTGCCAGCAGTTACGACAGGTCCGGCTATGGCTACACCTTC. The encoded protein is CASSYDRSGYGYTF.